The rows below give T cell receptor beta chains drawn from one sample of a study of CD8 T cells in ankylosing spondylitis. MiXCR, applied by TCRdb to the 5' RACE reads, yields one record per CDR3 protein. Among 200,000 to 300,000 distinct CDR3 sequences listed, roughly 8% were seen once. The specimen sequenced was blood, either unsorted or a sorted T cell fraction (not recorded which). The receptors shown here come from a female donor with ankylosing spondylitis or in good health (not recorded which). CDR3s include the opening cysteine and the closing phenylalanine or tryptophan. The D gene is left open where the match is weak. Clone size is shown for a subset of rows, as once, few, many or a class of expanded clone.

D	V	size	J	DNA	CDR3
.	TRBV7-2	few	TRBJ2-1	TGTGCCAGCAGAGCTACCGGGACCAATGAGCAGTTCTTC	CASRATGTNEQFF
TRBD2	TRBV20-1	few	TRBJ2-5	TGCAGTGCTAGAGTCCTGACTAGCGGGACTGAGACCCAGTACTTC	CSARVLTSGTETQYF
TRBD2	TRBV20-1	few	TRBJ2-7	TGCAGTGCCCCTAGCGGGAGTCGGTACGAGCAGTACTTC	CSAPSGSRYEQYF
TRBD2	TRBV7-9	many	TRBJ2-5	TGTGCCAGCAGCTTAAGCGGGAGCCATGGGGAGACCCAGTACTTC	CASSLSGSHGETQYF
.	TRBV23-1	.	TRBJ2-1	TGCGCCAGCAGTCAATCGGGCCGTAGCAATGAGCAGTTCTTC	CASSQSGRSNEQFF
.	TRBV12-3/TRBV12-4	many	TRBJ1-3	TGTGCCAGCAGTTGGCCACCGCCCATCTCTGGAAACACCATATATTTT	CASSWPPPISGNTIYF
.	TRBV27	.	TRBJ1-2	TGCACCAGCGGGTTGGGGGACTATGGCTACACCTTC	CTSGLGDYGYTF
.	TRBV7-9	.	TRBJ1-5	TGTGCCAGCAGCTTTGGAGGGAATAGCAATCAGCCCCAGCATTTT	CASSFGGNSNQPQHF
.	TRBV20-1	many	TRBJ2-7	TGCAGTGCTAGAGCGGGTCGCGGGCCGTACGAGCAGTACTTC	CSARAGRGPYEQYF
.	TRBV6-2/TRBV6-3	few	TRBJ2-1	TGTGCCAGCAGTCCAACTCTAGAAGGGCAGTTCTTC	CASSPTLEGQFF
.	TRBV5-6	many	TRBJ1-5	TGTGCCAGCAGCTCGCGCCGTTTCGGACCCACGAGCCAACCCAATCAGCCCCAGCATTTT	CASSSRRFGPTSQPNQPQHF
.	TRBV2	many	TRBJ1-6	TGTGCCAGCAGTGAAAGGATCTCGGGAAATAATTCACCCCTCCACTTT	CASSERISGNNSPLHF
TRBD2	TRBV20-1	many	TRBJ2-3	TGCAGTGCTCCATCCCGACTAGCAGTGACCCCCCTCCGCACAGATACGCAGTATTTT	CSAPSRLAVTPLRTDTQYF
TRBD1	TRBV10-3	many	TRBJ2-3	TGTGCCATCGGTCCCACAGGGGGCCAGAAGACAGATACGCAGTATTTT	CAIGPTGGQKTDTQYF
.	TRBV25-1	many	TRBJ1-2	TGTGCCAGCAGTGAATTTAACCGCGTAGGGGATATTTATGGCTACACCTTC	CASSEFNRVGDIYGYTF
.	TRBV3-1	many	TRBJ2-5	TGTGCCAGCAGCCATTTCCAAGAGACCCAGTACTTC	CASSHFQETQYF
.	TRBV12-3/TRBV12-4	many	TRBJ1-2	TGTGCCAGCAGTTTAAGGCGGAACTATGGCTACACCTTC	CASSLRRNYGYTF
.	TRBV30	many	TRBJ2-7	TGTGCCTGGAGTTTCTCCTACGAGCAGTACTTC	CAWSFSYEQYF
TRBD1	TRBV10-3	many	TRBJ2-1	TGTGCCATCAGTGAGTCGGGACAGGAATACAATGAGCAGTTCTTC	CAISESGQEYNEQFF
.	TRBV20-1	many	TRBJ1-1	TGCAGTGCTCATTACTCGGGCATTATGAACACTGAAGCTTTCTTT	CSAHYSGIMNTEAFF
.	TRBV19	many	TRBJ1-5	TGTGCCAGTACAAAGAGGGGAGATAGCAATCAGCCCCAGCATTTT	CASTKRGDSNQPQHF
TRBD2	TRBV6-5	many	TRBJ2-1	TGTGCCAGCAGTTTACTAGCGGGAGAACTCAATGAGCAGTTCTTC	CASSLLAGELNEQFF
TRBD1	TRBV20-1	many	TRBJ1-2	TGCAGTGCATTGACAGGGAAAGCGTATGGCTACACCTTC	CSALTGKAYGYTF
.	TRBV20-1	few	TRBJ2-1	TGCAGTGCTGGATTACTAGGCTCCTACAATGAGCAGTTCTTC	CSAGLLGSYNEQFF
.	TRBV5-1	many	TRBJ2-7	TGCGCCAGCAGCTCTCAGGGTAACCCCTACGAGCAGTACTTC	CASSSQGNPYEQYF
.	TRBV4-3	many	TRBJ2-1	TGCGCCAGCAGCCAAGATCAATCCCCTCCGGTCAGCGATGAGCAGTTCTTC	CASSQDQSPPVSDEQFF
.	TRBV12-3/TRBV12-4	many	TRBJ2-5	TGTGCCAGCAGTTCGGGACAAATTAAGGGAGAGACCCAGTACTTC	CASSSGQIKGETQYF
.	TRBV30	many	TRBJ2-2	TGTGCCTGGAGCGTCGACGGATACACCGGGGAGCTGTTTTTT	CAWSVDGYTGELFF
.	TRBV29-1	many	TRBJ2-1	TGCAGCACCCTAGGGCCGACGGTGGGTAATGAGCAGTTCTTC	CSTLGPTVGNEQFF
TRBD1	TRBV20-1	many	TRBJ1-1	TGCAGTGCCCGAGGGGAAACACAGGGGGCGGTGAACACTGAAGCTTTCTTT	CSARGETQGAVNTEAFF
.	TRBV6-2/TRBV6-3	.	TRBJ2-7	TGTGCCAGCGCCCACGGTGTGAAGCAGTACTTC	CASAHGVKQYF
TRBD2	TRBV9	few	TRBJ2-7	TGTGCCAGCAGCGAAGCTAGCGGGTCTACCGAAGACGAGCAGTACTTC	CASSEASGSTEDEQYF
.	TRBV20-1	many	TRBJ2-7	TGCAGTGCTAGGGGTACCGTAGGGGCGACCTCCTACGAGCAGTACTTC	CSARGTVGATSYEQYF
.	TRBV20-1	many	TRBJ1-5	TGCAGTGCTATACCCGTTGGGAGCAATCAGCCCCAGCATTTT	CSAIPVGSNQPQHF
.	TRBV5-6	many	TRBJ1-1	TGTGCCAGCAGCGAGGACGGACCCGTAATCACTGAAGCTTTCTTT	CASSEDGPVITEAFF
.	TRBV20-1	.	TRBJ1-1	TGCTGCTTCTGGGGCCAGGCCGCAAGTTTAGGAACTGAAGCTTTCTTT	CCFWGQAASLGTEAFF
TRBD1	TRBV4-2	few	TRBJ1-1	TGTGCCAGCAGCCCGGACAGGGGCGCTTTCTTT	CASSPDRGAFF
TRBD2	TRBV20-1	many	TRBJ2-7	TGCAGTGCTGGGGGGACTAGCGGTTCCTACGAGCAGTACTTC	CSAGGTSGSYEQYF
TRBD1	TRBV12-3/TRBV12-4	many	TRBJ2-7	TGTGCCAGCAGTTTCGAGGCAGGGGGCAGTTACGAGCAGTACTTC	CASSFEAGGSYEQYF
TRBD1	TRBV4-2	many	TRBJ2-7	TGTGCCAGCAGCCTGGGGACAGGCACCTACGAGCAGTACTTC	CASSLGTGTYEQYF